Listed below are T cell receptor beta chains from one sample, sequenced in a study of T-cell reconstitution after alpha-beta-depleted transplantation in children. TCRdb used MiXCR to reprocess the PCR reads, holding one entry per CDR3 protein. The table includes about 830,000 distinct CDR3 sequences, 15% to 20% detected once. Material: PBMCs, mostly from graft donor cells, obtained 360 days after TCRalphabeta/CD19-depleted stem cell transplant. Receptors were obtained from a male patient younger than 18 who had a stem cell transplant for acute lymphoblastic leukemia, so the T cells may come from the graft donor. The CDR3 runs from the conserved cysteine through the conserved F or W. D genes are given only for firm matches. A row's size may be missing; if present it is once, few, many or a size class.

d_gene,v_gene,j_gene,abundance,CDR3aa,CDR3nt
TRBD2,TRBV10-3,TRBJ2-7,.,CAIREAGESCEQYF,TGTGCCATCAGGGAAGCGGGAGAATCCTGCGAGCAGTACTTC
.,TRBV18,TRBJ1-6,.,CASSTTDSSYNSPLHF,TGTGCCAGCTCAACGACGGATAGCTCCTATAATTCACCCCTCCACTTT
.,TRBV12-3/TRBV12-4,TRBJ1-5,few,CASSLGEIEGRPQHF,TGTGCCAGCAGTTTAGGGGAAATCGAAGGGCGGCCCCAGCATTTT
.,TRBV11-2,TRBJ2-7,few,CASSLDLATNTYEQYF,TGTGCCAGCAGCTTAGATCTAGCGACAAATACCTACGAGCAGTACTTC
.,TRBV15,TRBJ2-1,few,CATSRKTSRGNEQFF,TGTGCCACCAGCAGAAAGACTAGTCGAGGCAATGAGCAGTTCTTC
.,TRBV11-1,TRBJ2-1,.,CASSLALIGLASSSYNEQFF,TGTGCCAGCAGCTTAGCACTTATAGGTTTAGCCTCGAGCTCCTACAATGAGCAGTTCTTC
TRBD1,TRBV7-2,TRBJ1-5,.,CASSYTTGTVNQPQHF,TGTGCCAGCAGCTATACCACCGGGACAGTGAATCAGCCCCAGCATTTT
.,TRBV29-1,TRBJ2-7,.,CSVELRSGYEQYF,TGCAGCGTTGAGCTCCGTAGCGGCTACGAGCAGTACTTC
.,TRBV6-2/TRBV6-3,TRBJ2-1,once,CASSYVKVGNEQFF,TGTGCCAGCAGTTACGTGAAAGTCGGCAATGAGCAGTTCTTC
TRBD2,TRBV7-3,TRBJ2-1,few,CASSLTLAGGGGEQFF,TGTGCCAGCAGCTTAACTTTAGCGGGAGGAGGCGGTGAGCAGTTCTTC
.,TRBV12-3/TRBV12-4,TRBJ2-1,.,CASSRTVDEQFF,TGTGCCAGCAGTAGGACGGTGGATGAGCAGTTCTTC
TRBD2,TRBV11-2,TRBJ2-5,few,CASSRSGSGETQYF,TGTGCCAGCAGCCGTAGCGGGAGTGGGGAGACCCAGTACTTC
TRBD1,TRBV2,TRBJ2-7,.,CASRDEVDRGDEQYF,TGTGCCAGCAGGGATGAAGTCGACAGGGGAGACGAGCAGTACTTC
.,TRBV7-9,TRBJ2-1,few,CASSLADEMLSYNEQFF,TGTGCCAGCAGTTTAGCGGATGAGATGCTCTCCTACAATGAGCAGTTCTTC
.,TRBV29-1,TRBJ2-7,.,CSVGGGASYEQYF,TGCAGCGTGGGCGGCGGGGCCTCCTACGAGCAGTACTTC
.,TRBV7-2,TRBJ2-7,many,CASSLPRGGAIYEQYF,TGTGCCAGCAGCTTACCCCGAGGGGGGGCCATTTACGAGCAGTACTTC
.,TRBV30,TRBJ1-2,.,CAWGEGLLNYGYTF,TGTGCCTGGGGGGAAGGACTGCTTAACTATGGCTACACCTTC
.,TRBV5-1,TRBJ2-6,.,CASSLAFGRSGANVLTF,TGCGCCAGCAGCTTGGCCTTCGGACGGTCCGGAGCCAACGTCCTGACTTTC
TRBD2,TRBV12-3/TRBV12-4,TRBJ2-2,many,CASSLGLVSTGELFF,TGTGCCAGCAGCCTTGGACTAGTATCGACCGGGGAGCTGTTTTTT
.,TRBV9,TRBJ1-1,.,CASSVPPMNTEAFF,TGTGCCAGCAGCGTACCCCCGATGAACACTGAAGCTTTCTTT
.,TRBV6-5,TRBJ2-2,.,CASANLIPGELFF,TGTGCCAGCGCTAATTTGATTCCCGGGGAGCTGTTTTTT
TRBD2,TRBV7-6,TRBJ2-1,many,CASSLGLARLNEQFF,TGTGCCAGCAGCTTGGGACTAGCGCGACTCAATGAGCAGTTCTTC
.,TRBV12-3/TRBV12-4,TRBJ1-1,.,CASSFRGPLNTEAFF,TGTGCCAGCAGTTTTCGAGGCCCCCTGAACACTGAAGCTTTCTTT
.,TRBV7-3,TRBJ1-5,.,CASSLNQGFRGPCNQPQHF,TGTGCCAGCAGCCTAAACCAGGGTTTTAGGGGCCCTTGCAATCAGCCCCAGCATTTT
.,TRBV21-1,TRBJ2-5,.,CASSPPHGVGDQETQYF,TGTGCCAGCAGCCCTCCGCATGGAGTAGGGGACCAAGAGACCCAGTACTTC
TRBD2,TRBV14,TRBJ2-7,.,CASSPLAGFPYEQYF,TGTGCCAGCAGCCCACTAGCGGGATTTCCCTACGAGCAGTACTTC
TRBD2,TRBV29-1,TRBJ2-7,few,CSATGGSGRAYEQYF,TGCAGCGCAACCGGCGGCAGCGGGAGGGCCTACGAGCAGTACTTC
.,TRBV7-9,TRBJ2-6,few,CASSLAVLHSGANVLTF,TGTGCCAGCAGCTTAGCAGTCCTGCACTCTGGGGCCAACGTCCTGACTTTC
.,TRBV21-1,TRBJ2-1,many,CASSRGLGNEQFF,TGTGCCAGCAGCAGGGGGCTCGGGAATGAGCAGTTCTTC
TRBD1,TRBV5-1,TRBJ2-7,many,CASSLDGQAIYEQYF,TGCGCCAGCAGCTTGGACGGACAGGCTATCTACGAGCAGTACTTC
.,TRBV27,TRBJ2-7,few,CASSPGLMVQYF,TGTGCCAGCAGTCCGGGACTCATGGTGCAGTACTTC
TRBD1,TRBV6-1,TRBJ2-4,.,CASSERGRVSKNIQYF,TGTGCCAGCAGTGAAAGGGGGCGCGTGTCCAAAAACATTCAGTACTTC
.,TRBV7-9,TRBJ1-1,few,CASSFSGAGPNTEAFF,TGTGCCAGCAGCTTCTCAGGGGCCGGTCCGAACACTGAAGCTTTCTTT
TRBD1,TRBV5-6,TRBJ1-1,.,CASSQTGGTGETEAFF,TGTGCCAGCAGCCAAACCGGGGGCACAGGGGAGACTGAAGCTTTCTTT
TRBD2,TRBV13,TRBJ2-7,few,CASSLPIGREAKYEQYF,TGTGCCAGCAGCTTACCCATAGGGCGGGAGGCCAAGTACGAGCAGTACTTC
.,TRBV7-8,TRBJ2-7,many,CASSLEAGYEQYF,TGTGCCAGCAGCTTAGAGGCCGGCTACGAGCAGTACTTC
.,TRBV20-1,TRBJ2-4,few,CSARESLAKNIQYF,TGCAGTGCTAGAGAATCCCTAGCCAAAAACATTCAGTACTTC
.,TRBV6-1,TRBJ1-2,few,CASTRGPSGGYTF,TGTGCCAGCACCCGAGGGCCCAGCGGGGGCTACACCTTC
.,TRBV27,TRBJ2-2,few,CASSLLFAGTGELFF,TGTGCCAGCAGTTTATTGTTCGCAGGGACCGGGGAGCTGTTTTTT
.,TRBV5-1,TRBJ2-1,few,CASSKGHNEQFF,TGCGCCAGCAGCAAGGGCCACAATGAGCAGTTCTTC
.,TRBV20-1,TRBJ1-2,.,CSARPPGPRGGYTF,TGCAGTGCTAGGCCTCCGGGGCCCAGGGGAGGCTACACCTTC
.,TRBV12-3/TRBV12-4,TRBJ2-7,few,CASRPQASPYEQYF,TGTGCCAGCAGACCCCAGGCTTCTCCCTACGAGCAGTACTTC